This record looks at one TCR beta chain sequence and its context. Antigen: not known. J was trimmed by 1 base and V by 4 bases; bases with no gene match: 2. Germline V gene data show CDR1 as SGHTA and CDR2 as FQGNSA. There are 15 residues in the CDR3. These data come from a study of beta chain features in type 1 diabetes. Study-level findings and limits: Insertion counts at VDJ junctions were lower in type 1 diabetes patients, who also showed more deletions there.

Since all of the isolated RNA was reverse transcribed, expressed TCRB transcripts were what got sequenced. Clones were read by immunoSEQ multiplex PCR, and TCRdb kept only the in-frame ones, dropping some. The sample lists hundreds of thousands of clones, 30% occurring once. The rearrangement links TRBV7-2 to TRBJ2-3, with 10 bases aligning to TRBD2. The sample comprised naive CD4+ T cells from blood. This receptor was identified in a man between 18 and 29 years old in good health. DNA for the CDR3: TGTGCCAGCAGCTCCGGACTAGCGGGCACAGATACGCAGTATTTT. This encodes CASSSGLAGTDTQYF. Combining the CDR3 with reference TRBV7-2 and TRBJ2-3 gives the whole variable domain GAGVSQSPSNKVTEKGKDVELRCDPISGHTALYWYRQSLGQGLEFLIYFQGNSAPDKSGLPSDRFSAERTGGSVSTLTIQRTQQEDSAVYLCASSSGLAGTDTQYFGPGTRLTVL.